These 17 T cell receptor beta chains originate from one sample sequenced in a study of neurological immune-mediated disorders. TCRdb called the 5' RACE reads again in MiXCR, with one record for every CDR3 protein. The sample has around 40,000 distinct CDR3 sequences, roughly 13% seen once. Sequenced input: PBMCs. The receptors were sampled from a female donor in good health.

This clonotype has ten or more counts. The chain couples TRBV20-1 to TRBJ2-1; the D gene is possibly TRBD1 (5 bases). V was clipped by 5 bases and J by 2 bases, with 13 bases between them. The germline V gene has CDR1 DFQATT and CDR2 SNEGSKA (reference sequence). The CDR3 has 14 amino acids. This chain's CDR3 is CSARTGSTYNEQFF. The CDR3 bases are TGCAGTGCTCGTACAGGCTCTACCTACAATGAGCAGTTCTTC.

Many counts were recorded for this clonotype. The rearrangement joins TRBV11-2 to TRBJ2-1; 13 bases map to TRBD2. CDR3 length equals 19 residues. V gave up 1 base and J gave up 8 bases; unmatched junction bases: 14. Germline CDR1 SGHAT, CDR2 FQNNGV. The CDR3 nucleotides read TGTGCCAGCAGCTTAGCGGGGGGGTCCGGGACTAGCGGGACCCATGAGCAGTTCTTC. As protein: CASSLAGGSGTSGTHEQFF.

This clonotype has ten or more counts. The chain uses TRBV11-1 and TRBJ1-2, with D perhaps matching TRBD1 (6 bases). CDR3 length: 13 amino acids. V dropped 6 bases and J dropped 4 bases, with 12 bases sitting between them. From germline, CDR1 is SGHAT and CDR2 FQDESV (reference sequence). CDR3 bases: TGTGCCAGCAGAACTAGCAGGGGCTATGGCTACACCTTC. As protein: CASRTSRGYGYTF.

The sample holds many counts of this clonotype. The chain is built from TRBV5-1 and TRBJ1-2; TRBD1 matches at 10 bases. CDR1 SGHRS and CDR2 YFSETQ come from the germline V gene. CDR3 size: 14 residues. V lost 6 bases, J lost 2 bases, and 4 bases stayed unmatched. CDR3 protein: CASTSGQGNYGYTF. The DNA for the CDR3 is TGCGCCAGCACCTCGGGACAGGGGAACTATGGCTACACCTTC. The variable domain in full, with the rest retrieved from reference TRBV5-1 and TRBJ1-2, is KAGVTQTPRYLIKTRGQQVTLSCSPISGHRSVSWYQQTPGQGLQFLFEYFSETQRNKGNFPGRFSGRQFSNSRSEMNVSTLELGDSALYLCASTSGQGNYGYTFGSGTRLTVV.

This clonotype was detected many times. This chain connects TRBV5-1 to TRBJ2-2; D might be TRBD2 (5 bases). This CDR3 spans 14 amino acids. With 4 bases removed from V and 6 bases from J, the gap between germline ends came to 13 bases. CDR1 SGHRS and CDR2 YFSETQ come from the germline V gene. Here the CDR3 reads CASSRQTGAGELFF. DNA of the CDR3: TGCGCCAGCAGCAGACAAACCGGGGCCGGGGAGCTGTTTTTT.

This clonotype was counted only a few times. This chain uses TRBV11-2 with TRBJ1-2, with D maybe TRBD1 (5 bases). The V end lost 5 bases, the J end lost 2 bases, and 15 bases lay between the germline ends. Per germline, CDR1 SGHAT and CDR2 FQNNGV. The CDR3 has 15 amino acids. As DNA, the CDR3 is TGTGCCAGCAGCCAAGAGAGGACACGAAACTATGGCTACACCTTC. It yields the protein CASSQERTRNYGYTF.

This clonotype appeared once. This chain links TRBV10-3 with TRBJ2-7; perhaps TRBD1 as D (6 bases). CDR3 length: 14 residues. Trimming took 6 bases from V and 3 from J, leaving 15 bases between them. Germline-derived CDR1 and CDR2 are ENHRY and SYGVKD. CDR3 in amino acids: CAIRAGQRDYEQYF. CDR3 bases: TGTGCCATCAGAGCCGGACAGAGGGACTACGAGCAGTACTTC.

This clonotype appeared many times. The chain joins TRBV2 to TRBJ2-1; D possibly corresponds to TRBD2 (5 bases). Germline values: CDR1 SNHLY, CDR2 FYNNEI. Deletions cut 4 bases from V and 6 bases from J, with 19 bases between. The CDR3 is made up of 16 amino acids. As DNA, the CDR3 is TGTGCCAGCAGTGTGAGCGGTCCATCCCCCCTCAATGAGCAGTTCTTC. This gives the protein CASSVSGPSPLNEQFF.

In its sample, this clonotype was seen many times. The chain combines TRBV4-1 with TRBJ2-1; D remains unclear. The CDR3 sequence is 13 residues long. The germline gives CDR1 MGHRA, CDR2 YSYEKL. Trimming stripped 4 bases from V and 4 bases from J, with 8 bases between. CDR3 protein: CASSPDNYNEQFF. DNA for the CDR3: TGCGCCAGCAGCCCCGACAATTACAATGAGCAGTTCTTC.

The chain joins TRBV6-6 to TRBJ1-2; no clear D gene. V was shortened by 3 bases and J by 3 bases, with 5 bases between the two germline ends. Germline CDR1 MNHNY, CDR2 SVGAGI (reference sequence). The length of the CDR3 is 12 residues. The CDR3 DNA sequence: TGTGCCAGCAGTTATCGTCACTATGGCTACACCTTC. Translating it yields CASSYRHYGYTF.

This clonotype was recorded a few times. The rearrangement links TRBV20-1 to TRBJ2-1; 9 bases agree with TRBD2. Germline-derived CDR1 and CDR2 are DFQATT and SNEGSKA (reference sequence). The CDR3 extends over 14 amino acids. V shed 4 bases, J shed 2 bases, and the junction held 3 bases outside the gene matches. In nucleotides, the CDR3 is TGCAGTGCTACCCGCGGGGGGGCCTACAATGAGCAGTTCTTC. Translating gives CSATRGGAYNEQFF.

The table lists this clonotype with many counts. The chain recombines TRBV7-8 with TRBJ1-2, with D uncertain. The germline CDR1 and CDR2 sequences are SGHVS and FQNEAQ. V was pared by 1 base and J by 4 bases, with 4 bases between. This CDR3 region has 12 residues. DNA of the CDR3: TGTGCCAGCAGCTTAGACGGCTATGGCTACACCTTC. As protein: CASSLDGYGYTF.

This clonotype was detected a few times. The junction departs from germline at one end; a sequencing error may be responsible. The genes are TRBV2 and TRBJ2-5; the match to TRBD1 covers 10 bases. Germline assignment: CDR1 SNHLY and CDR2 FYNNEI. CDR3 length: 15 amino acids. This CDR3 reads CVSSTGQGVQETQYF. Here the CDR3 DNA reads TGTGTCAGCAGTACTGGACAGGGGGTTCAAGAGACCCAGTACTTC.

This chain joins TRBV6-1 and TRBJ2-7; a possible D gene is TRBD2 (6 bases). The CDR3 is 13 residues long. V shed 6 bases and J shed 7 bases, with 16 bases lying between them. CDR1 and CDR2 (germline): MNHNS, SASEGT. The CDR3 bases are TGTGCCAGCAGGCGGGACCAATTGGGGGAGCAGTACTTC. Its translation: CASRRDQLGEQYF.

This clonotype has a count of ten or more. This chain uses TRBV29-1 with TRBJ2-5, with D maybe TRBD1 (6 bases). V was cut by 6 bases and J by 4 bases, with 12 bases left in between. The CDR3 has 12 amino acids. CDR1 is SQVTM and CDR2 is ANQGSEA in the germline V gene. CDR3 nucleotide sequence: TGCAGCGTCACAGGGATGAGAGAGACCCAGTACTTC. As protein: CSVTGMRETQYF. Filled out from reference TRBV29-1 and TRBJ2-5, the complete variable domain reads SAVISQKPSRDICQRGTSLTIQCQVDSQVTMMFWYRQQPGQSLTLIATANQGSEATYESGFVIDKFPISRPNLTFSTLTVSNMSPEDSSIYLCSVTGMRETQYFGPGTRLLVL.

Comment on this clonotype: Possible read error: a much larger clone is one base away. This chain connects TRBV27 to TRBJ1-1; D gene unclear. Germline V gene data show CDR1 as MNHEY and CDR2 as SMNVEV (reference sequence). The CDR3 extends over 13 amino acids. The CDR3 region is CVSSPPRLTEAFF. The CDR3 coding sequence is TGTGTCAGCAGCCCGCCCCGCCTCACTGAAGCTTTCTTT.

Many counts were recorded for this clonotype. CDR3 amino acids: CASNRNQATDTQYF. In nucleotides, the CDR3 is TGTGCCAGCAACCGTAATCAGGCCACAGATACGCAGTATTTT. The chain carries TRBV9 and TRBJ2-3; D unresolved. CDR3 length equals 14 residues. Deletions cut 6 bases from V and 2 bases from J, with 13 bases between. CDR1 and CDR2 (germline): SGDLS, YYNGEE.